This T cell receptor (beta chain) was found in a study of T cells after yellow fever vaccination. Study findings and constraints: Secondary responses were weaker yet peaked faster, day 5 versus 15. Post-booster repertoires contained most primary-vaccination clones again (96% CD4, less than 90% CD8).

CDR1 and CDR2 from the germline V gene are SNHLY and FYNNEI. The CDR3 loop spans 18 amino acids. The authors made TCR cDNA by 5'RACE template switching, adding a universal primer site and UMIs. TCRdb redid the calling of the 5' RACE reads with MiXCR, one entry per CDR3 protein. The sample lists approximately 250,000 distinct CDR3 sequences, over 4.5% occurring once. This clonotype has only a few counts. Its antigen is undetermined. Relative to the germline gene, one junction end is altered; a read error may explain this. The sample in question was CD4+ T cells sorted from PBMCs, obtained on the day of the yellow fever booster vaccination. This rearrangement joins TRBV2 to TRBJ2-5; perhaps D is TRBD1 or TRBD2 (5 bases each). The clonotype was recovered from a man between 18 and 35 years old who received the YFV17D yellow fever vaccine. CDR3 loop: CASSSPGTLTSNQGTQYF. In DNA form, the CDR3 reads TGTGCCAGCAGTTCTCCCGGGACCCTCACCTCTAACCAAGGGACCCAGTACTTC. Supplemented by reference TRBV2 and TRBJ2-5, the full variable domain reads EPEVTQTPSHQVTQMGQEVILRCVPISNHLYFYWYRQILGQKVEFLVSFYNNEISEKSEIFDDQFSVERPDGSNFTLKIRSTKLEDSAMYFCASSSPGTLTSNQGTQYFGPGTRLLVL.